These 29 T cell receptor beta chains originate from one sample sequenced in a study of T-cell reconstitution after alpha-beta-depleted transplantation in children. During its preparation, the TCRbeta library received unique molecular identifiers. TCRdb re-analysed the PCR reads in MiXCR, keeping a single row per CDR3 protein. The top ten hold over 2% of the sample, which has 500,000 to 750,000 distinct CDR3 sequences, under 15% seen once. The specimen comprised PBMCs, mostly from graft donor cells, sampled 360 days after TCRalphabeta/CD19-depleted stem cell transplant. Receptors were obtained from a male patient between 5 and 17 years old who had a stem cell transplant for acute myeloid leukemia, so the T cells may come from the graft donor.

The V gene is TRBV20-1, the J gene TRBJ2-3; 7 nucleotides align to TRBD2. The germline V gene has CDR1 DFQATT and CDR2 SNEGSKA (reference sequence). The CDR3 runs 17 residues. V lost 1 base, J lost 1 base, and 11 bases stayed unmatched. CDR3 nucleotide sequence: TGCAGTGCTAGAGGTTCCAGCGGGGCAGGCGGCACAGATACGCAGTATTTT. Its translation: CSARGSSGAGGTDTQYF.

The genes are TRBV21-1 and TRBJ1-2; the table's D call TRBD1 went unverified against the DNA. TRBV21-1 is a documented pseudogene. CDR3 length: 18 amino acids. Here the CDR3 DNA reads TGTGCCAGCAGCAAAGGGCTTTCACGACGACCCTTCCCCTATGGCTACACCTTC. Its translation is CASSKGLSRRPFPYGYTF.

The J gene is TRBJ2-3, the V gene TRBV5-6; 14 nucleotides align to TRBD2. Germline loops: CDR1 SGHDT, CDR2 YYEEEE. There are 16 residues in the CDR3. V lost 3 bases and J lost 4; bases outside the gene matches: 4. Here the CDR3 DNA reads TGTGCCAGCAGCTGGGGACTAGCGGGAGAAGCAGATACGCAGTATTTT. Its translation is CASSWGLAGEADTQYF.

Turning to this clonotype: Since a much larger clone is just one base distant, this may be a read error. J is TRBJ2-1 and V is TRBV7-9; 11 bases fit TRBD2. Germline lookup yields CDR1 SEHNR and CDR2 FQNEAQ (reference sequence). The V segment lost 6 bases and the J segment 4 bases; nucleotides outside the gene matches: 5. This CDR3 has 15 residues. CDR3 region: CASRTGTSGYNEQFF. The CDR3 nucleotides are TGTGCCAGCAGGACCGGGACTAGCGGTTACAATGAGCAGTTCTTC.

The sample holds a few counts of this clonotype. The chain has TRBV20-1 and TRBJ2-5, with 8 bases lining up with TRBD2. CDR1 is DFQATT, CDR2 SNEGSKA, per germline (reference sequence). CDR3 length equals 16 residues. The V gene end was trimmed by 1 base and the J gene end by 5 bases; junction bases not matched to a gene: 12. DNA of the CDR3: TGCAGTGCTAGAGGGGGAGCTAGCGGGTTATGGGAGACCCAGTACTTC. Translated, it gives CSARGGASGLWETQYF.

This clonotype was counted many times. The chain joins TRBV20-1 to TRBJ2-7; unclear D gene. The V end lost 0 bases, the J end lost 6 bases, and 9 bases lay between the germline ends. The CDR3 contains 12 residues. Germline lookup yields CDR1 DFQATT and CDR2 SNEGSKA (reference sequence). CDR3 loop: CSARDPIREQYF. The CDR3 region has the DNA TGCAGTGCTAGAGATCCCATACGCGAGCAGTACTTC.

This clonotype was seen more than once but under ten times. CDR3 DNA: TGCAGGGGAGGGGCAACTAATGAAAAACTGTTTTTT. Its protein is CRGGATNEKLFF. V usage is TRBV20-1 and J usage is TRBJ1-4, with D perhaps TRBD1 (5 bases). CDR1 DFQATT and CDR2 SNEGSKA come from the germline V gene (reference sequence). This CDR3 is built from 12 residues.

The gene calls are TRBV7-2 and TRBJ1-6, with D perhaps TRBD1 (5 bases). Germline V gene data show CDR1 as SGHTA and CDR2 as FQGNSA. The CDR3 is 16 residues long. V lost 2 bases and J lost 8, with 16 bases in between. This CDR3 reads CASSLIIVGPDSPLHF. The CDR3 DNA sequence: TGTGCCAGCAGCTTAATAATTGTGGGGCCGGATTCACCCCTCCACTTT.

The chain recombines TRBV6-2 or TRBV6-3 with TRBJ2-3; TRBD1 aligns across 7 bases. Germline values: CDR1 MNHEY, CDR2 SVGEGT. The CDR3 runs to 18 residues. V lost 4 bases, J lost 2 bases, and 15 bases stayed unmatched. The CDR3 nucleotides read TGTGCCAGCAGTTCCGCCCCTCTGACAGGGAGAAACACAGATACGCAGTATTTT. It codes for CASSSAPLTGRNTDTQYF.

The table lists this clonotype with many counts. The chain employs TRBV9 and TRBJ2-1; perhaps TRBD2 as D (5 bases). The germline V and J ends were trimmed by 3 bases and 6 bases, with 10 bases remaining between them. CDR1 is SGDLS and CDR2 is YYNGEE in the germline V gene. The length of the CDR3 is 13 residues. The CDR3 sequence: CASSAWEFNEQFF. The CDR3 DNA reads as TGTGCCAGCAGCGCCTGGGAGTTCAATGAGCAGTTCTTC.

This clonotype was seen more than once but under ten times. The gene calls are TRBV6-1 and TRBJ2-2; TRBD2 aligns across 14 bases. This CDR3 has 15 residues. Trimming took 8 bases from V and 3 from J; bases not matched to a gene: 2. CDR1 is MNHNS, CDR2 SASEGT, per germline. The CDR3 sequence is CASGTSGRHTGELFF. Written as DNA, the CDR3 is TGTGCCAGCGGGACTAGCGGGAGACACACCGGGGAGCTGTTTTTT.

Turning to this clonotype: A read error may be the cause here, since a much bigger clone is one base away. The CDR3 region is CASSLGTVALKYEQYF. The CDR3, as DNA: TGTGCCAGCAGCCTTGGGACAGTGGCTCTGAAATACGAGCAGTACTTC. The gene calls are TRBV5-5 and TRBJ2-7, with TRBD1 identical over 7 bases. V gave up 4 bases and J gave up 4 bases; unmatched junction bases: 14. Germline lookup yields CDR1 SGHKS and CDR2 YYEKEE (reference sequence). This CDR3 has 16 amino acids.

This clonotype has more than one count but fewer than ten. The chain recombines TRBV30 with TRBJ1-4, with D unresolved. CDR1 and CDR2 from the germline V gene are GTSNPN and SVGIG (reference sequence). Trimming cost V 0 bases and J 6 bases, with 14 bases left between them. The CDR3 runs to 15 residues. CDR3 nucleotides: TGTGCCTGGAGTGTACCGTCCCTCAAGTATGAAAAACTGTTTTTT. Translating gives CAWSVPSLKYEKLFF.

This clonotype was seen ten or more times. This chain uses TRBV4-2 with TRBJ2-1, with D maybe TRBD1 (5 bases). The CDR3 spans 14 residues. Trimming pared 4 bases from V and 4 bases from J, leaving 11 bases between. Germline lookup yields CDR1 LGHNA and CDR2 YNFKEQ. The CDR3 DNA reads TGTGCCAGCAGCCTCCCGACAGAATACAATGAGCAGTTCTTC. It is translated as CASSLPTEYNEQFF.

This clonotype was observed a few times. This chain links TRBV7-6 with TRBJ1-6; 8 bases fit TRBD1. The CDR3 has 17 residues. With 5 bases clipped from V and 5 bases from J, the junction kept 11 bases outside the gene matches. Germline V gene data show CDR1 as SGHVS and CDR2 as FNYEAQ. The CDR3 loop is CASSGSQGAGNNSPLHF. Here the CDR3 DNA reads TGTGCCAGCAGCGGTAGCCAGGGGGCAGGAAATAATTCACCCCTCCACTTT.

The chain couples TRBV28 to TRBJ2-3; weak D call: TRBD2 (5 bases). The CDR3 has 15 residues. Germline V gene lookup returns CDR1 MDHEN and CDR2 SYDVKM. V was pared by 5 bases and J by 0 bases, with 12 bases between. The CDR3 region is CASSPGGQSTDTQYF. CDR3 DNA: TGTGCCAGCAGTCCCGGAGGTCAGAGCACAGATACGCAGTATTTT.

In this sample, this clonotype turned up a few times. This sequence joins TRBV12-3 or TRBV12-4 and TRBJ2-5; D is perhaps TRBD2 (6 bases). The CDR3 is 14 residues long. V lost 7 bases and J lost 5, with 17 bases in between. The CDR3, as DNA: TGTGCCAGCACCTATACTGGGGGACTGGAGACCCAGTACTTC. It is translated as CASTYTGGLETQYF.

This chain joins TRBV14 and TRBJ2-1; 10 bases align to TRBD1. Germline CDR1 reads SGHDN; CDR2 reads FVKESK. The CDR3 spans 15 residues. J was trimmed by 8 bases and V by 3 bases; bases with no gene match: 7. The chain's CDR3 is CASSQDRGSDYEQFF. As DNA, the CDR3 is TGTGCCAGCAGCCAGGACAGGGGGTCGGATTATGAGCAGTTCTTC. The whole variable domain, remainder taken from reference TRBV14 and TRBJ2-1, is EAGVTQFPSHSVIEKGQTVTLRCDPISGHDNLYWYRRVMGKEIKFLLHFVKESKQDESGMPNNRFLAERTGGTYSTLKVQPAELEDSGVYFCASSQDRGSDYEQFFGPGTRLTVL.

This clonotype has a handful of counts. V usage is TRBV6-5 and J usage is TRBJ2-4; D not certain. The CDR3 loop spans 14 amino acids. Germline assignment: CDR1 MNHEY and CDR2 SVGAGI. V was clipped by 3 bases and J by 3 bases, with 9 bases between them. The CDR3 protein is CASSYGQHKNIQYF. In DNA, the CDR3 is TGTGCCAGCAGTTATGGTCAGCACAAAAACATTCAGTACTTC.

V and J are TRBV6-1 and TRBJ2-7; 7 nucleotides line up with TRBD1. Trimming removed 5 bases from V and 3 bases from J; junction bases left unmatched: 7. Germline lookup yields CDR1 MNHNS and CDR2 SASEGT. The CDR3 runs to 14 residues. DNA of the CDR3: TGTGCCAGCAGTCCGGACAGGTTAGGCTACGAGCAGTACTTC. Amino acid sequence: CASSPDRLGYEQYF.

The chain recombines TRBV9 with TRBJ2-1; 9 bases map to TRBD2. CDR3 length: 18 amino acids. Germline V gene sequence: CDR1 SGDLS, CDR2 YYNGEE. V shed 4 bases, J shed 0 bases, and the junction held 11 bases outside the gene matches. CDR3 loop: CASSLPLAGRSSYNEQFF. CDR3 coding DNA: TGTGCCAGCAGCCTCCCCCTAGCGGGAAGGAGCTCCTACAATGAGCAGTTCTTC.

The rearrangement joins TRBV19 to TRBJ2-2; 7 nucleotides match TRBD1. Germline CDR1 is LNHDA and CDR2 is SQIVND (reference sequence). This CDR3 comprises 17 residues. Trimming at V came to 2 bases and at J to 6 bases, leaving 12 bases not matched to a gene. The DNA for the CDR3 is TGTGCCAGTAGTATAATCCTGGGACAGATAATGGCCGGGGAGCTGTTTTTT. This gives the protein CASSIILGQIMAGELFF.

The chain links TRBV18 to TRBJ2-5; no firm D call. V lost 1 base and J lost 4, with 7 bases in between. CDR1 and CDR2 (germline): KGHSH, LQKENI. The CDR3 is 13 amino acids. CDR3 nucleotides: TGTGCCAGCTCACCACGGGATGCAGAGACCCAGTACTTC. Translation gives CASSPRDAETQYF.

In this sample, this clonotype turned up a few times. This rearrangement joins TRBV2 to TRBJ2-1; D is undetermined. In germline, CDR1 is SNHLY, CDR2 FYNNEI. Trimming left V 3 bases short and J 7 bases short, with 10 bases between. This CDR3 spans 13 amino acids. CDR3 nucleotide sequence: TGTGCCAGCAGTGAGACCCCAAGTAATGAGCAGTTCTTC. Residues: CASSETPSNEQFF.

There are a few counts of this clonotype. The CDR3 nucleotides read TGCGCCAGCAGCTGGGGACTAGCGCACCCCTACGAGCAGTACTTC. It translates to CASSWGLAHPYEQYF. The gene calls are TRBV5-1 and TRBJ2-7; TRBD2 aligns across 10 bases. Germline CDR1 SGHRS, CDR2 YFSETQ. After removal of 3 bases from V and 2 bases from J, the junction contained 5 bases not matched to a gene. The CDR3 sequence is 15 residues long.

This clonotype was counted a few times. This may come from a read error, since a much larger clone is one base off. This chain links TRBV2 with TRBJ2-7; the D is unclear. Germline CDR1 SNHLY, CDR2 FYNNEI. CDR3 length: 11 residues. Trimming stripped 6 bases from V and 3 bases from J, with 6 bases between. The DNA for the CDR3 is TGTGCCAGCAGGGCGATCTACGAGCAGTACTTC. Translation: CASRAIYEQYF. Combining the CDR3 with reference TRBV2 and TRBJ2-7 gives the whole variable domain EPEVTQTPSHQVTQMGQEVILRCVPISNHLYFYWYRQILGQKVEFLVSFYNNEISEKSEIFDDQFSVERPDGSNFTLKIRSTKLEDSAMYFCASRAIYEQYFGPGTRLTVT.

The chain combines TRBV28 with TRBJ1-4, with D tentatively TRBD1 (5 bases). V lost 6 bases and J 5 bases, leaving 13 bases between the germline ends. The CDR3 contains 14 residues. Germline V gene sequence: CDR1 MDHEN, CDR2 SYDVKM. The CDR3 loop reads CASRLRDGNEKLFF. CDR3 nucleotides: TGTGCCAGCAGACTCCGGGACGGAAATGAAAAACTGTTTTTT.

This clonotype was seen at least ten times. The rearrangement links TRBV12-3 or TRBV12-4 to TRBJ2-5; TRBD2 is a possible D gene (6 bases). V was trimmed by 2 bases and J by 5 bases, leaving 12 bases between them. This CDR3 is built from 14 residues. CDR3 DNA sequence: TGTGCCAGCAGTTTACTAGCGAGCCGGGAGACCCAGTACTTC. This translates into CASSLLASRETQYF.

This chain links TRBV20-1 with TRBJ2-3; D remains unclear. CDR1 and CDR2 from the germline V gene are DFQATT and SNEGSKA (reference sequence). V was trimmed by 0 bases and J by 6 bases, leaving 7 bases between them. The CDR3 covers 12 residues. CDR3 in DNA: TGCAGTGCTAGAGAGGTTGCGGATACGCAGTATTTT. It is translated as CSAREVADTQYF.